This TCR beta chain derives from a study of blood T cell repertoires in COVID-19. Background on the study: T cells, B-cell-depleted T cells, or PBMCs supplied cDNA or gDNA.

This clone has a single count. TCRdb's table, derived via immunoSEQ multiplex PCR, lists solely in-frame clones and lacks some. Seen here are approximately 670,000 clones, about 87% observed once, and the top ten hold over 0.2%. The CDR3 has 19 amino acids. Trimming shortened V by 1 base and J by 2 bases, and 21 bases separated the two germline ends. In germline, CDR1 is MNHNS, CDR2 SASEGT. This receptor was identified in a woman younger than 30 with acute or convalescent COVID-19. Material for sequencing was peripheral blood. The J gene is TRBJ2-4, the V gene TRBV6-1; the D gene is possibly TRBD2 (7 bases). For the CDR3, the DNA is TGTGCCAGCAGTGAAGAATGGTGGGGGGGCATAGGGTCCAAAAACATTCAGTACTTC. Translation gives CASSEEWWGGIGSKNIQYF.